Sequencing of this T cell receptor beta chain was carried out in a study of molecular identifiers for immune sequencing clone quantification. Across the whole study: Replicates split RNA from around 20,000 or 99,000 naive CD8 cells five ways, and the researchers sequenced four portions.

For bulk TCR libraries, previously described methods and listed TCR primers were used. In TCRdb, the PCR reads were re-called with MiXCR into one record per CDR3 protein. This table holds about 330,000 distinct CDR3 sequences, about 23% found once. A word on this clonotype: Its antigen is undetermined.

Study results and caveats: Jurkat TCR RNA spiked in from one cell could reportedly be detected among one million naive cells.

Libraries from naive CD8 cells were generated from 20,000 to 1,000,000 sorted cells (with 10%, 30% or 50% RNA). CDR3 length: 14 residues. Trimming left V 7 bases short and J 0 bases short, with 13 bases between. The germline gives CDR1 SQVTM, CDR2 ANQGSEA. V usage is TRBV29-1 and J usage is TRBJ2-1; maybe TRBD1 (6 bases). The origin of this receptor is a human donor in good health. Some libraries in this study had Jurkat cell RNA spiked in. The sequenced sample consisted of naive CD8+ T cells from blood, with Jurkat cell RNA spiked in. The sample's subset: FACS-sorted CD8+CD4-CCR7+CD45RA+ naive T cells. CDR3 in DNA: TGCAGCGCCAATACAGGGACCTCCTACAATGAGCAGTTCTTC. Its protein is CSANTGTSYNEQFF.